Each of the 31 T cell receptor beta chains below was sequenced from the same sample in a study of T cells in Graves' hyperthyroidism and ophthalmopathy. Amplification yielded TCR beta CDR3 regions, with RNA transcripts as the source. Primed by the HTBI set, a first-round RT-PCR was run on the TCR CDR3. TCRdb passed the multiplex PCR reads through MiXCR, listing each CDR3 protein once. This sample has hundreds of thousands of distinct CDR3 sequences, with approximately 15% found just once. The specimen sequenced was blood. All receptors come from a woman aged 30 to 39 with Graves' hyperthyroidism that later progressed to Graves' ophthalmopathy.

This clonotype was detected many times. The chain carries TRBV27 and TRBJ2-7; D is uncertain. Germline CDR1 MNHEY, CDR2 SMNVEV (reference sequence). This CDR3 has 13 residues. V lost 2 bases and J 3 bases, leaving 8 bases between the germline ends. The CDR3 loop is CASSLGNLYEQYF. CDR3 bases: TGTGCCAGCAGTTTAGGAAACCTCTACGAGCAGTACTTC.

Many counts were recorded for this clonotype. The chain links TRBV6-1 to TRBJ1-2, with TRBD1 as a possible D gene (5 bases). V shed 6 bases and J shed 5 bases, with 13 bases lying between them. From germline, CDR1 is MNHNS and CDR2 SASEGT. The CDR3 runs to 13 residues. The CDR3 coding sequence is TGTGCCAGCAGGTCGCCAGGGATATATGGCTACACCTTC. Translation: CASRSPGIYGYTF.

This chain links TRBV5-1 with TRBJ1-1, with TRBD1 identical over 12 bases. This CDR3 is built from 17 residues. V lost 2 bases to trimming and J lost 8 bases; unmatched junction nucleotides: 13. CDR1 and CDR2 (germline): SGHRS, YFSETQ. The CDR3 sequence: CASSFKGTGGVGAEAFF. For the CDR3, the DNA is TGCGCCAGCAGCTTTAAGGGGACAGGGGGCGTTGGGGCGGAAGCTTTCTTT.

In this sample, this clonotype turned up many times. The chain has TRBV27 and TRBJ2-1; 8 nucleotides line up with TRBD2. Germline loops: CDR1 MNHEY, CDR2 SMNVEV (reference sequence). Trimming at V came to 6 bases and at J to 5 bases, leaving 18 bases not matched to a gene. The CDR3 is 18 residues long. The CDR3 region is CASRTLIGLAGFHNEQFF. The CDR3 bases are TGTGCCAGCAGAACCCTTATCGGTTTAGCGGGATTTCACAATGAGCAGTTCTTC.

The V and J genes are TRBV2 and TRBJ2-7, with 10 bases aligning to TRBD2. The CDR3 is 14 residues long. The germline V gene has CDR1 SNHLY and CDR2 FYNNEI. V lost 7 bases and J lost 7; bases outside the gene matches: 10. The CDR3 loop is CASNELAGSGEQYF. The CDR3 nucleotides are TGTGCCAGCAACGAACTAGCGGGATCCGGAGAGCAGTACTTC.

This clonotype has a handful of counts. The conserved phenylalanine or tryptophan is not found at the CDR3 terminus, so this likely reflects a read error. The genes are TRBV11-2 and TRBJ2-7; D not resolved. Germline CDR1 SGHAT, CDR2 FQNNGV. The V end lost 8 bases, the J end lost 7 bases, and 18 bases lay between the germline ends. The CDR3 spans 13 residues. The CDR3 region is CASVGLASKEQYL. CDR3 nucleotides: TGTGCCAGCGTTGGTCTTGCCTCAAAGGAGCAGTACCTC.

This clonotype was seen more than once but under ten times. The J gene is TRBJ2-2, the V gene TRBV25-1; perhaps D is TRBD1 or TRBD2 (5 bases each). The CDR3 totals 15 residues. Trimming took 10 bases from V and 0 from J, leaving 15 bases between them. CDR1 and CDR2 (germline): MGHDK, SYGVNS. CDR3 amino acids: CAIDAWGSNTGELFF. The CDR3 nucleotides are TGTGCCATCGACGCGTGGGGGTCGAACACCGGGGAGCTGTTTTTT. Together with reference TRBV25-1 and TRBJ2-2, the CDR3 gives the full variable domain: EADIYQTPRYLVIGTGKKITLECSQTMGHDKMYWYQQDPGMELHLIHYSYGVNSTEKGDLSSESTVSRIRTEHFPLTLESARPSHTSQYLCAIDAWGSNTGELFFGEGSRLTVL.

This clonotype was recorded a few times. This chain joins TRBV7-9 and TRBJ1-4; D remains ambiguous. V was cut by 4 bases and J by 3 bases, with 6 bases left in between. From germline, CDR1 is SEHNR and CDR2 FQNEAQ (reference sequence). The CDR3 is 13 amino acids. The CDR3 is CASSSLPNEKLFF. In DNA form, the CDR3 reads TGTGCCAGCAGCTCGTTACCTAATGAAAAACTGTTTTTT.

This clonotype has ten or more counts. This chain uses TRBV9 with TRBJ2-5, with 13 bases fitting TRBD2. With 0 bases clipped from V and 1 base from J, the junction kept 0 bases outside the gene matches. The CDR3 spans 16 residues. CDR1 and CDR2 (germline): SGDLS, YYNGEE. The CDR3 here is CASSVGTSGGQETQYF. The CDR3, as DNA: TGTGCCAGCAGCGTAGGGACTAGCGGGGGCCAAGAGACCCAGTACTTC.

The CDR3 sequence is CASSVGQGYAYEQYF. The CDR3 DNA sequence: TGTGCCAGCAGCGTGGGACAGGGGTACGCCTACGAGCAGTACTTC. V and J are TRBV7-6 and TRBJ2-7, with TRBD1 matching over 10 bases. Trimming at V came to 5 bases and at J to 2 bases, leaving 6 bases not matched to a gene. CDR1 is SGHVS, CDR2 FNYEAQ, per germline. The length of the CDR3 is 15 residues.

The rearrangement joins TRBV20-1 to TRBJ2-3; D is perhaps TRBD1 (6 bases). Germline V gene lookup returns CDR1 DFQATT and CDR2 SNEGSKA (reference sequence). V was clipped by 2 bases and J by 2 bases, with 14 bases between them. The CDR3 covers 15 residues. The CDR3 nucleotides are TGCAGTGCTAGAAAACCGGGACATTACACAGATACGCAGTATTTT. This translates into CSARKPGHYTDTQYF.

The gene calls are TRBV4-1 and TRBJ2-1; D is possibly TRBD1 or TRBD2 (5 bases each). The CDR3 is 14 residues long. V was shortened by 0 bases and J by 8 bases, with 11 bases between the two germline ends. Germline values: CDR1 MGHRA, CDR2 YSYEKL. CDR3 DNA sequence: TGCGCCAGCAGCCAAGATCCGGGACGGGATGAGCAGTTCTTC. Protein product: CASSQDPGRDEQFF.

Comments on this clonotype: One end of the junction varies from germline; a read error may be responsible. The CDR3 loop is CAGSLTGHNEQFF. As DNA, the CDR3 is TGTGCCGGCAGCTTGACAGGGCACAATGAGCAGTTCTTC. The chain recombines TRBV7-2 with TRBJ2-1; 7 bases line up with TRBD1. This CDR3 has 13 amino acids. Germline V gives CDR1 SGHTA, CDR2 FQGNSA.

This clonotype was seen repeatedly, ten times or more. The chain couples TRBV2 to TRBJ2-7; D gene ambiguous. V dropped 8 bases and J dropped 1 base, with 12 bases sitting between them. The CDR3 extends over 13 amino acids. In germline, CDR1 is SNHLY, CDR2 FYNNEI. The CDR3 DNA follows: TGTGCCAGCGGGCTAGTGGTTTCCTACGAGCAGTACTTC. It codes for CASGLVVSYEQYF.

The table lists this clonotype with many counts. The chain joins TRBV30 to TRBJ1-6; D is unresolved. This CDR3 is built from 13 residues. From germline, CDR1 is GTSNPN and CDR2 SVGIG (reference sequence). The CDR3 nucleotides are TGTGCGTGGGGTTTCAATACAAATTCACCCCTCCACTTT. It yields the protein CAWGFNTNSPLHF. The complete variable domain, with remaining parts taken from reference TRBV30 and TRBJ1-6, reads SQTIHQWPATLVQPVGSPLSLECTVEGTSNPNLYWYRQAAGRGLQLLFYSVGIGQISSEVPQNLSASRPQDRQFILSSKKLLLSDSGFYLCAWGFNTNSPLHFGNGTRLTVT.

Comments on this clonotype: The conserved final phenylalanine or tryptophan is absent from the CDR3, which likely points to a read error. The DNA is omitted, as the CDR3 cannot be located on it reliably, and the CDR3 follows TCRdb's listing. J is TRBJ1-2 and V is TRBV11-2. CDR1 SGHAT and CDR2 FQNNGV come from the germline V gene. With termini counted, the CDR3 has 13 amino acids. The CDR3 loop reads CASSLVTIYGYSL.

This clonotype was found many times. The rearrangement joins TRBV9 to TRBJ2-3, with D maybe TRBD2 (6 bases). CDR3 size: 15 residues. Trimming removed 3 bases from V and 3 bases from J, with 14 bases in between. From germline, CDR1 is SGDLS and CDR2 YYNGEE. The CDR3 is CASSALSDYTDTQYF. For the CDR3, the DNA is TGTGCCAGCAGCGCCTTATCGGACTATACAGATACGCAGTATTTT.

The chain employs TRBV20-1 and TRBJ2-7, with 9 positions matching TRBD1. J lost 6 bases, V lost 2 bases, and 14 bases had no gene match. This CDR3 has 16 residues. Per the germline V gene, CDR1 is DFQATT and CDR2 is SNEGSKA (reference sequence). CDR3 DNA: TGCAGTGCTAGAAACCCCGGGACAGGGCTGTTTTCCGAGCAGTACTTC. Translation gives CSARNPGTGLFSEQYF.

V and J are TRBV20-1 and TRBJ1-3; D not resolved. CDR1 is DFQATT and CDR2 is SNEGSKA in the germline V gene (reference sequence). Trimming removed 3 bases from V and 4 bases from J, with 28 bases in between. The length of the CDR3 is 19 residues. For the CDR3, the DNA is TGCAGTGCTAGGGGCAGCGGGTCCACCATCCTTTTTGGGGGAAACACCATATATTTT. Translated: CSARGSGSTILFGGNTIYF.

This clonotype was detected many times. CDR3 DNA: TGTGCCAGCACCCTTTCGACAGTTTCCAATCAGCCCCAGCATTTT. Translation gives CASTLSTVSNQPQHF. This chain uses TRBV12-3 or TRBV12-4 with TRBJ1-5; perhaps TRBD1 as D (5 bases). The CDR3 is made up of 15 amino acids. Trimming pared 7 bases from V and 3 bases from J, leaving 16 bases between.

The sample holds many counts of this clonotype. V and J are TRBV12-3 or TRBV12-4 and TRBJ2-5, with 13 bases aligning to TRBD2. The CDR3 runs 16 residues. V shed 0 bases and J 5 bases; nucleotides not matched to a gene: 3. In DNA form, the CDR3 reads TGTGCCAGCAGTTTAGCGGGACTAGCGGGACGGGAGACCCAGTACTTC. Amino acid sequence: CASSLAGLAGRETQYF.

J is TRBJ2-1 and V is TRBV7-3; 9 nucleotides line up with TRBD1. In germline, CDR1 is SGHTA, CDR2 FQGTGA. Trimming took 5 bases from V and 10 from J; bases not matched to a gene: 9. The length of the CDR3 is 14 residues. The CDR3 DNA is TGTGCCAGCAGCCCCAAACAGGGGGCAGGAGAGCAGTTCTTC. It is translated as CASSPKQGAGEQFF.

This clonotype was counted ten times or more. The chain employs TRBV20-1 and TRBJ2-2, with 8 nucleotides matching TRBD2. With 7 bases clipped from V and 7 bases from J, the junction kept 11 bases outside the gene matches. The germline CDR1 and CDR2 sequences are DFQATT and SNEGSKA (reference sequence). The length of the CDR3 is 14 residues. CDR3 coding DNA: TGCAGTGTTGGGGGACTAGGTCAAGGCGGGGAGCTGTTTTTT. It specifies CSVGGLGQGGELFF.

In this sample, this clonotype turned up many times. The J gene is TRBJ1-1, the V gene TRBV12-3 or TRBV12-4; D gene unclear. The ends were cut back, 6 bases at V and 7 bases at J, with 12 bases in the middle. This CDR3 has 12 amino acids. CDR3 protein: CASRSTSLEAFF. The CDR3 DNA sequence: TGTGCCAGCAGATCTACTTCCCTTGAAGCTTTCTTT.

There are a few counts of this clonotype. The chain has TRBV14 and TRBJ1-5; TRBD1 might be the D (5 bases). Trimming left V 2 bases short and J 7 bases short, with 12 bases between. The length of the CDR3 is 14 residues. Germline V gives CDR1 SGHDN, CDR2 FVKESK. The CDR3, as DNA: TGTGCCAGCAGCCAACTAGGGACGGCCCAGCCCCAGCATTTT. Its protein is CASSQLGTAQPQHF.

This clonotype has ten or more counts. The V call is TRBV6-2 or TRBV6-3, the J call TRBJ1-2; 7 bases are a match to TRBD1. This CDR3 has 13 residues. After removal of 7 bases from V and 3 bases from J, the junction contained 5 bases not matched to a gene. Germline loops: CDR1 MNHEY, CDR2 SVGEGT. CDR3 residues: CASTETGYYGYTF. CDR3 nucleotides: TGTGCCAGCACCGAGACAGGGTACTATGGCTACACCTTC.

The gene calls are TRBV29-1 and TRBJ2-2, with D maybe TRBD2 (6 bases). The germline gives CDR1 SQVTM, CDR2 ANQGSEA. The CDR3 is 14 residues long. Trimming left V 4 bases short and J 6 bases short, with 15 bases between. This CDR3 reads CSVGGLSEPGELFF. The CDR3 DNA sequence: TGCAGCGTTGGGGGACTGTCTGAACCCGGGGAGCTGTTTTTT.

A remark on this clonotype: This may arise from a read error, as a much more abundant clone is one base away. V usage is TRBV12-3 or TRBV12-4 and J usage is TRBJ2-3; D remains ambiguous. Trimming removed 6 bases at V and 6 bases at J, with 19 bases between. The CDR3 is made up of 15 amino acids. The CDR3, as DNA: TGTGCCAGCAGCCCCGTCCAAGGTCGGTGGGATACGCAGTATTTT. Protein sequence: CASSPVQGRWDTQYF.

This clonotype came up many times. V usage is TRBV6-1 and J usage is TRBJ1-2, with 11 nucleotides matching TRBD1. V lost 5 bases to trimming and J lost 6 bases; unmatched junction nucleotides: 8. Germline V gene data show CDR1 as MNHNS and CDR2 as SASEGT. The CDR3 has 15 residues. The CDR3 here is CASSKRTGGADGYTF. CDR3 sequence (DNA): TGTGCCAGCAGTAAGAGGACAGGGGGCGCGGATGGCTACACCTTC.

The rearrangement joins TRBV4-3 to TRBJ2-1; D call uncertain. The germline V and J ends were trimmed by 0 bases and 2 bases, with 17 bases remaining between them. This CDR3 has 18 amino acids. In germline, CDR1 is LGHNA, CDR2 YSLEER. This chain's CDR3 is CASSQDSWAGYTYNEQFF. In DNA form, the CDR3 reads TGCGCCAGCAGCCAAGACTCCTGGGCTGGCTACACCTACAATGAGCAGTTCTTC.

V gene TRBV7-9 combines with J gene TRBJ2-3; no clear D. Trimming left V 1 base short and J 5 bases short, with 7 bases between. There are 13 residues in the CDR3. CDR1 SEHNR and CDR2 FQNEAQ come from the germline V gene (reference sequence). The CDR3 sequence is CASSLVALDTQYF. The CDR3 nucleotides are TGTGCCAGCAGCTTAGTGGCTCTAGATACGCAGTATTTT. The complete variable domain, with remaining parts taken from reference TRBV7-9 and TRBJ2-3, reads DTGVSQNPRHKITKRGQNVTFRCDPISEHNRLYWYRQTLGQGPEFLTYFQNEAQLEKSRLLSDRFSAERPKGSFSTLEIQRTEQGDSAMYLCASSLVALDTQYFGPGTRLTVL.